Presented here are 2 T cell receptor beta chains from one specimen sequenced in a study of CD8 T cells in Susac syndrome. Random hexamers were used to reverse transcribe the RNA input (about 0.5 to 1 ug). Using its own MiXCR run on the immunoSEQ multiplex PCR reads, TCRdb lists one record per CDR3 protein. Among 300,000 or so distinct CDR3 sequences, approximately 90% were seen once, and the ten largest hold about 0.063%. Sequencing was carried out using CD4+ T cells from PBMCs. These receptors came from a human donor with multiple sclerosis.

This chain joins TRBV4-2 and TRBJ2-7; D is unclear. The length of the CDR3 is 15 residues. Per germline, CDR1 LGHNA and CDR2 YNFKEQ. V was trimmed by 8 bases and J by 3 bases, leaving 20 bases between them. The CDR3 loop reads CASATVSPGHYEQYF. For the CDR3, the DNA is TGTGCCAGCGCAACCGTTAGTCCGGGCCACTACGAGCAGTACTTC.

This clonotype has more than one count but fewer than ten. The chain links TRBV5-6 to TRBJ2-2; tentatively, D is TRBD1 or TRBD2 (6 bases each). The ends were cut back, 1 base at V and 6 bases at J, with 16 bases in the middle. Per germline, CDR1 SGHDT and CDR2 YYEEEE. There are 16 residues in the CDR3. The CDR3 sequence: CASSLSGEVEPGELFF. The CDR3 coding sequence is TGTGCCAGCAGCTTGTCAGGGGAGGTTGAGCCCGGGGAGCTGTTTTTT.